A single sample gave rise to the 20 T cell receptor beta chains below, sequenced in a study of CD8+CD57+ T cells in acquired aplastic anemia. Sequencing involved patients with CD8+CD57+ cell expansion previously shown by flow cytometry. The study profiled TCR beta VDJ and CDR3 using genomic DNA as template. One entry per CDR3 protein, called by TCRdb with MiXCR from the reads. The sample shows about 190,000 distinct CDR3 sequences, roughly half of them seen only once. Sequencing was performed on sorted CD4+, CD8+, or CD8+CD57+ T cells (not recorded which) from PBMCs. These receptors were taken from a human donor with aplastic anemia.

This chain connects TRBV7-9 to TRBJ1-1; a possible D gene is TRBD1 (5 bases). Germline V lookup: CDR1 SEHNR, CDR2 FQNEAQ (reference sequence). V lost 5 bases and J 2 bases, leaving 12 bases between the germline ends. CDR3 length: 14 residues. CDR3 loop: CASSLGTDNTEAFF. The DNA of the CDR3 is TGTGCCAGCAGCCTAGGGACGGACAACACTGAAGCTTTCTTT. Drawing the rest from reference TRBV7-9 and TRBJ1-1, the complete variable domain is DTGVSQNPRHKITKRGQNVTFRCDPISEHNRLYWYRQTLGQGPEFLTYFQNEAQLEKSRLLSDRFSAERPKGSFSTLEIQRTEQGDSAMYLCASSLGTDNTEAFFGQGTRLTVV.

The gene calls are TRBV11-2 and TRBJ2-5; D not resolved. The V end lost 2 bases, the J end lost 5 bases, and 9 bases lay between the germline ends. Germline V gene sequence: CDR1 SGHAT, CDR2 FQNNGV. CDR3 length: 13 residues. This CDR3 is CASSLHRYETQYF. CDR3 DNA: TGTGCCAGCAGCTTACACCGGTACGAGACCCAGTACTTC.

As to this clonotype: The junction and the germline gene differ at one end; a read error may be behind it. CDR3 DNA: TGTGCCTGCAGCTTAGGGGGACAGCTAAACACAGATACGCACTATTTT. It yields the protein CACSLGGQLNTDTHYF. The chain combines TRBV11-2 with TRBJ2-3; 7 bases are shared with TRBD1. CDR3 length: 16 residues. Germline lookup yields CDR1 SGHAT and CDR2 FQNNGV. The full variable domain, completed using reference TRBV11-2 and TRBJ2-3, is EAGVAQSPRYKIIEKRQSVAFWCNPISGHATLYWYQQILGQGPKLLIQFQNNGVVDDSQLPKDRFSAERLKGVDSTLKIQPAKLEDSAVYLCACSLGGQLNTDTHYFGPGTRLTVL.

The chain carries TRBV20-1 and TRBJ2-5; 11 bases line up with TRBD2. Per germline, CDR1 DFQATT and CDR2 SNEGSKA (reference sequence). This CDR3 comprises 15 residues. The trim removed 5 bases at V and 5 bases at J, leaving 10 bases unmatched. The chain's CDR3 is CSASNLAGGGETQYF. CDR3 DNA sequence: TGCAGTGCTTCAAATCTAGCGGGAGGAGGGGAGACCCAGTACTTC.

V gene TRBV2 combines with J gene TRBJ2-5; 7 bases map to TRBD1. With V trimmed by 8 bases and J by 5 bases, 11 bases remained unmatched. The CDR3 runs 14 residues. The germline gives CDR1 SNHLY, CDR2 FYNNEI. CDR3 loop: CASGGTGVAETQYF. Written as DNA, the CDR3 is TGTGCCAGCGGTGGCACAGGGGTTGCGGAGACCCAGTACTTC.

The chain joins TRBV7-2 to TRBJ2-1; perhaps D is TRBD1 or TRBD2 (6 bases each). The CDR3 has 13 amino acids. Per the germline V gene, CDR1 is SGHTA and CDR2 is FQGNSA. Trimming left V 5 bases short and J 7 bases short, with 12 bases between. The CDR3 nucleotides read TGTGCCAGCAGCCCGCAGGGGAGGAATGAGCAGTTCTTC. Amino acid sequence: CASSPQGRNEQFF. Filled out from reference TRBV7-2 and TRBJ2-1, the complete variable domain reads GAGVSQSPSNKVTEKGKDVELRCDPISGHTALYWYRQSLGQGLEFLIYFQGNSAPDKSGLPSDRFSAERTGGSVSTLTIQRTQQEDSAVYLCASSPQGRNEQFFGPGTRLTVL.

This clonotype was observed a few times. V usage is TRBV10-3 and J usage is TRBJ2-7, with 7 bases identical to TRBD2. Trimming at V came to 7 bases and at J to 4 bases, leaving 7 bases not matched to a gene. The CDR3 has 13 amino acids. CDR1 and CDR2 (germline): ENHRY, SYGVKD. Written as DNA, the CDR3 is TGTGCCATCATGGGGCTAGCGGCATACGAGCAGTACTTC. As protein: CAIMGLAAYEQYF.

This clonotype was found many times. The genes are TRBV20-1 and TRBJ1-4; D gene ambiguous. Germline CDR1 reads DFQATT; CDR2 reads SNEGSKA (reference sequence). V lost 0 bases and J lost 10, with 18 bases in between. This CDR3 spans 15 amino acids. The DNA for the CDR3 is TGCAGTGCTAGAGATACTAACTTTATCACGGGAAAACTGTTTTTT. This encodes CSARDTNFITGKLFF.

This clonotype was found once. The limits of the CDR3 on the DNA are not certain, so only TCRdb's listed CDR3 is given. This chain connects TRBV19 to TRBJ2-5. Both ends counted, the CDR3 spans 16 residues. The germline V gene encodes CDR1 LNHDA and CDR2 SQIVND (reference sequence). CDR3 amino acids: CAMYFCASRQGETQYF.

This clonotype was observed a few times. This sequence joins TRBV15 and TRBJ1-4, with a possible D match to TRBD1 (5 bases). CDR3 length: 15 amino acids. Germline assignment: CDR1 LNHNV and CDR2 YYDKDF (reference sequence). Trimming took off 4 bases at V and 3 bases at J, with 12 bases between the two ends. The CDR3 loop is CATSTADRANEKLFF. CDR3 bases: TGTGCCACCAGCACAGCCGACAGAGCTAATGAAAAACTGTTTTTT.

The V gene is TRBV5-1, the J gene TRBJ2-7; 8 bases agree with TRBD1. Germline CDR1 reads SGHRS; CDR2 reads YFSETQ. The CDR3 is made up of 15 amino acids. With 0 bases clipped from V and 6 bases from J, the junction kept 8 bases outside the gene matches. The CDR3 is CASSLDAGGASEQYF. In DNA, the CDR3 is TGCGCCAGCAGCTTGGACGCAGGGGGCGCGTCCGAGCAGTACTTC.

The chain is built from TRBV18 and TRBJ2-5; TRBD2 matches 9 bases. This CDR3 has 15 residues. Germline loops: CDR1 KGHSH, CDR2 LQKENI. V trimming: 2 bases; J trimming: 4 bases; junction bases outside the gene matches: 5. For the CDR3, the DNA is TGTGCCAGCTCACCAGCCCCACTAGCGGGAGAGACCCAGTACTTC. Its translation: CASSPAPLAGETQYF. The full variable domain, its missing parts supplied by reference TRBV18 and TRBJ2-5, is NAGVMQNPRHLVRRRGQEARLRCSPMKGHSHVYWYRQLPEEGLKFMVYLQKENIIDESGMPKERFSAEFPKEGPSILRIQQVVRGDSAAYFCASSPAPLAGETQYFGPGTRLLVL.

This chain links TRBV7-2 with TRBJ2-5; tentative D call: TRBD1 (6 bases). The CDR3 spans 15 residues. The V gene lost 7 bases and the J gene lost 4 bases, with 19 bases spanning the gap. Germline V gives CDR1 SGHTA, CDR2 FQGNSA. CDR3 in amino acids: CASTASTGSGETQYF. The CDR3 DNA follows: TGTGCCAGCACCGCCTCGACAGGTTCTGGAGAGACCCAGTACTTC.

Comments on this clonotype: A much larger clone differs by one base, so this may be a read error. V is TRBV12-3 or TRBV12-4 and J is TRBJ2-7; 8 nucleotides align to TRBD2. The J segment lost 2 bases and the V segment lost 7 bases, leaving 7 bases of the junction unmatched. This CDR3 spans 14 amino acids. The CDR3 sequence: CASNFREGAYEQYF. The CDR3 DNA reads TGTGCCAGCAATTTCCGGGAGGGAGCCTACGAGCAGTACTTC.

The rearrangement joins TRBV20-1 to TRBJ1-2; 8 nucleotides agree with TRBD1. From germline, CDR1 is DFQATT and CDR2 SNEGSKA (reference sequence). V lost 6 bases, J lost 2 bases, and 14 bases stayed unmatched. This CDR3 is 16 amino acids long. The CDR3 protein is CSAPTLTGDPNYGYTF. Here the CDR3 DNA reads TGCAGTGCACCCACCTTGACAGGGGACCCCAACTATGGCTACACCTTC.

The gene calls are TRBV27 and TRBJ2-7; possible D gene TRBD1, 6 bases. CDR1 MNHEY and CDR2 SMNVEV come from the germline V gene (reference sequence). Trimming pared 2 bases from V and 0 bases from J, leaving 8 bases between. The CDR3 spans 14 residues. DNA of the CDR3: TGTGCCAGCAGTTTAAAGGGACACTCCTACGAGCAGTACTTC. Translating gives CASSLKGHSYEQYF.

This sequence joins TRBV9 and TRBJ2-3, with 7 bases that match TRBD1. J gave up 2 bases and V 4 bases, and 10 bases lay outside the gene matches. The CDR3 runs 16 residues. The V gene's germline CDR1 is SGDLS and CDR2 YYNGEE. The CDR3 DNA is TGTGCCAGCAGCTTCCTTCAGGGGGACCTCACAGATACGCAGTATTTT. Translated: CASSFLQGDLTDTQYF.

About this clonotype: A clone one base away is much larger, so this may be a read error. The V gene is TRBV2, the J gene TRBJ2-7; TRBD1 is a possible D gene (5 bases). The CDR3 loop spans 15 amino acids. Germline V gene lookup returns CDR1 SNHLY and CDR2 FYNNEI. Trimming removed 2 bases from V and 2 bases from J, with 13 bases in between. The CDR3 is CASSEQDIPPYEQYF. The CDR3 DNA sequence: TGTGCCAGCAGTGAACAGGACATACCTCCCTACGAGCAGTACTTC.

This clonotype occurred many times. This chain links TRBV12-3 or TRBV12-4 with TRBJ2-7, with a possible D match to TRBD1 (6 bases). Trimming left V 3 bases short and J 4 bases short, with 13 bases between. CDR3 length: 14 residues. The CDR3 DNA follows: TGTGCCAGCAGTTTCTCACAGGGTGGGTACGAGCAGTACTTC. The encoded protein is CASSFSQGGYEQYF.

The gene calls are TRBV20-1 and TRBJ2-7; 9 bases line up with TRBD1. Trimming cost V 5 bases and J 2 bases; bases outside gene matches: 4. The CDR3 has 13 residues. Germline CDR1 and CDR2: DFQATT and SNEGSKA (reference sequence). The CDR3 DNA reads as TGCAGTGCTTGGGGGGACAGGGCCTACGAGCAGTACTTC. Translating gives CSAWGDRAYEQYF.